This T cell receptor beta chain was obtained from a study of breast tumors, draining lymph nodes, adjacent tissues. Notes on this clonotype: The antigen remains undetermined.

Samples came from axillary lymph nodes draining the breast cancer. Whole-study findings and limits: Tumors had less TCR diversity than lymph nodes, more than nontumor tissue.

TCRdb analysed the multiplex PCR reads with MiXCR anew, one entry per CDR3 protein. The table includes approximately 300,000 distinct CDR3 sequences, 30% detected once. The CDR3 spans 14 residues. Germline values: CDR1 GTSNPN, CDR2 SVGIG (reference sequence). The V gene end was trimmed by 1 base and the J gene end by 5 bases; junction bases not matched to a gene: 4. The specimen was axillary lymph node tissue. The V call is TRBV30, the J call TRBJ2-3; 9 bases align to TRBD2. The clonotype was recovered from a female donor with breast cancer. Some clones in this sample may be carry-over from other donors' samples. CDR3 region: CAWSGGRGRDTQYF. CDR3 sequence (DNA): TGTGCCTGGAGTGGCGGGAGGGGGAGAGATACGCAGTATTTT. Together with reference TRBV30 and TRBJ2-3, the CDR3 gives the full variable domain: SQTIHQWPATLVQPVGSPLSLECTVEGTSNPNLYWYRQAAGRGLQLLFYSVGIGQISSEVPQNLSASRPQDRQFILSSKKLLLSDSGFYLCAWSGGRGRDTQYFGPGTRLTVL.